Detailed here is one T cell receptor (beta chain). The germline CDR1 and CDR2 sequences are LGHNA and YNFKEQ. V lost 1 base to trimming and J lost 0 bases, with 16 bases between them. The CDR3 runs to 17 residues. These data come from a study of radiotherapy plus CTLA-4 blockade in lung cancer. Focal radiation plus CTLA-4 blockade with ipilimumab was given to patients with chemo-refractory metastatic non-small-cell lung cancer. Sequencing used immunoSEQ multiplex PCR; TCRdb keeps in-frame clones, though not all of them. The sample includes fewer than 95,000 clones, around 82% of them seen just once. The chain is built from TRBV4-2 and TRBJ2-7; perhaps D is TRBD1 or TRBD2 (5 bases each). The TCR comes from a human donor with non-small cell lung cancer who had stable disease on radiotherapy plus ipilimumab. Sequences were derived from peripheral blood, sampled from a patient treated with radiotherapy plus ipilimumab. CDR3 residues: CASSQGGTAPSSYEQYF. The CDR3 DNA reads TGTGCCAGCAGCCAAGGAGGGACCGCGCCCAGCTCCTACGAGCAGTACTTC.